This T cell receptor beta chain comes out of a study of metastatic and nonmetastatic thyroid tumors. Study-level information: Both malignant and benign thyroid patients supplied peripheral blood and tumor or nodule tissue samples, across which the repertoires of these patients were then compared.

The CDR3 runs to 16 residues. Unmatched junction bases numbered 10, after V lost 1 base and J lost 7 bases. Germline CDR1 and CDR2: DFQATT and SNEGSKA (reference sequence). This clone is labeled as medium-sized. Thyroid surgery was preceded by no treatment in any patient. In the source study's methods: Clinicopathological groups differed in CDR3, with these differences serving to build a distant-metastasis classifier for papillary thyroid cancer. TCRdb re-called clones from the PCR reads using MiXCR. TCRdb assigned the V and J calls; the authors' analysis was not used. The table lists about 13,000 clones, under 30% of them singletons.

The TCR sequence derives from a female donor with papillary thyroid cancer or a benign thyroid nodule (not recorded which). Some clones in this sample may be carry-over from other donors' samples. V usage is TRBV20-1 and J usage is TRBJ2-7; 13 nucleotides align to TRBD2. Sequenced material: tumor tissue. CDR3 sequence (DNA): TGCAGTGCTAGAGCCGATGGACTAGCGGGAGATCGGGAGCAGTACTTC. Translated: CSARADGLAGDREQYF.